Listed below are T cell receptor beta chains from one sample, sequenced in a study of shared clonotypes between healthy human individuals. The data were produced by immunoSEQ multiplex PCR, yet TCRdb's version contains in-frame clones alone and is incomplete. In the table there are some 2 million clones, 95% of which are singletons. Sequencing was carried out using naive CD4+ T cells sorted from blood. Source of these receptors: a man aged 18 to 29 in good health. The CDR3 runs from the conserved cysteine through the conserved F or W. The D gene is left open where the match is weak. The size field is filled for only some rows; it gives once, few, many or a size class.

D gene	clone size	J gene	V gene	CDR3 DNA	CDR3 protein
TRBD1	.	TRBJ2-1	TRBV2	TGTGCCAGCTCGGTATACGGACAGGTTAACACTAATGAGCAGTTCTTC	CASSVYGQVNTNEQFF
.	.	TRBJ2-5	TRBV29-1	TGCAGCGTGGACTCGCGGAGGCCTACCCAAGAGACCCAGTACTTC	CSVDSRRPTQETQYF
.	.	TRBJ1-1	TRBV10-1	TGCGCCAGCAGTTACGGACAGCTGAACACTGAAGCTTTCTTT	CASSYGQLNTEAFF
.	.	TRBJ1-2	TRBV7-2	TGTGCCAGCAGCCCGATTGGCTACACCTTC	CASSPIGYTF
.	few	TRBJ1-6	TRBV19	TGTGCCAGTAGTATATCCGGAAGCTCCTATAATTCACCCCTCCACTTT	CASSISGSSYNSPLHF
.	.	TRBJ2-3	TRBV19	TGTGCCAGTAGACCCCAGGGGACCTCTAGCACAGATACGCAGTATTTT	CASRPQGTSSTDTQYF
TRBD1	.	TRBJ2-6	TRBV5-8	TGTGCCAGCAGCTATGGACAGGTCTCTGGGGCCAACGTCCTGACTTTC	CASSYGQVSGANVLTF
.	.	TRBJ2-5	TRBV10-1	TGCGCCAGCAGTGAGTCCCCGGGCGCGGAGACCCAGTACTTC	CASSESPGAETQYF
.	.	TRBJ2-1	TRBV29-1	TGCAGCGTTGTTAGCTACAATGAGCAGTTCTTC	CSVVSYNEQFF
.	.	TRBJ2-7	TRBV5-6	TGTGCCAGCAGCCCGACGGATAAAAGCTCCTACGAGCAGTACTTC	CASSPTDKSSYEQYF
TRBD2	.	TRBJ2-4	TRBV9	TGTGCCAGCAGCGTAGAGGCTAGCGGGATATCTAAAAACATTCAGTACTTC	CASSVEASGISKNIQYF
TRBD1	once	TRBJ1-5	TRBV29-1	TGCAGCGTTGCAGAGGGACAGAACAATCAGCCCCAGCATTTT	CSVAEGQNNQPQHF
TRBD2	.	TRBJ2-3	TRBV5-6	TGTGCCAGCAGCCCGACCCGACTAGCGGGAGTAAGGATAGATACGCAGTATTTT	CASSPTRLAGVRIDTQYF
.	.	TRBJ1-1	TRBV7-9	TGTGCCAGCAGCTTTACAGCAAACACTGAAGCTTTCTTT	CASSFTANTEAFF
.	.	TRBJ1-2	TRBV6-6	TGTGCCAGCAGTTACGGTTCCGAGACCTATGGCTACACCTTC	CASSYGSETYGYTF
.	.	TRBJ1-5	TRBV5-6	TGTGCCAGCAGCTTATCCAGGGTCTGGGGCAATCAGCCCCAGCATTTT	CASSLSRVWGNQPQHF
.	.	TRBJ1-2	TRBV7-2	TGTGCCAGCACCCGACAGAGAAGCTATGGCTACACCTTC	CASTRQRSYGYTF
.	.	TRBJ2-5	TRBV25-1	TGTGCCAGCAGTGGCCTCTCGAGCGTCAAAGAGACCCAGTACTTC	CASSGLSSVKETQYF
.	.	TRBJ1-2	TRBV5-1	TGCGCCAGCAGCTCCCTAAGGATTGACGGCGGCTACACCTTC	CASSSLRIDGGYTF
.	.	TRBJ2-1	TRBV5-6	TGTGCCAGCAGCGGGGGTGGTGAGCAGTTCTTC	CASSGGGEQFF
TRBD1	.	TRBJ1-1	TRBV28	TGTGCCAGCAGTTTCTCCGGGAGGGGGCGGACTGAAGCTTTCTTT	CASSFSGRGRTEAFF
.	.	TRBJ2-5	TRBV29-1	TGCAGCGTTGAACGAGGCGGTTCCCAAGAGACCCAGTACTTC	CSVERGGSQETQYF
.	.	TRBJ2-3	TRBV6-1	TGTGCCGTAAGGGGCGGGGTTAGCACAGATACGCAGTATTTT	CAVRGGVSTDTQYF
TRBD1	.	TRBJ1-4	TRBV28	TGTGCCAGCAGTCCCGGACAGGGGGCCGCCTTTAATGAAAAACTGTTTTTT	CASSPGQGAAFNEKLFF
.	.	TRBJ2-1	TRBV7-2	TGTGCCAGCAGTCCGGGAGACCACAATGAGCAGTTCTTC	CASSPGDHNEQFF
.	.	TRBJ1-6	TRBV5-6	TGTGCCAGCAGCCCCCACGGACGGATCTATAATTCACCCCTCCACTTT	CASSPHGRIYNSPLHF
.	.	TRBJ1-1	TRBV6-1	TGTGCCAGCAGTGAGATCGAGGGAGGGACTGAAGCTTTCTTT	CASSEIEGGTEAFF
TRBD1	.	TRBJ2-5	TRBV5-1	TGCGCCAGCAGCAAGGGACAGCTACAAGAGACCCAGTACTTC	CASSKGQLQETQYF
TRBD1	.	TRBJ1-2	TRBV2	TGTGCCAGCAGTGGGACAGGGGGCTTCGTCTATGGCTACACCTTC	CASSGTGGFVYGYTF
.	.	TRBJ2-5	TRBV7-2	TGTGCCAGCAGCCTGGGCCCTCCAGAGACCCAGTACTTC	CASSLGPPETQYF
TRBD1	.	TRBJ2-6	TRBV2	TGTGCCAGCAGTACACCCCGGGACAGGGTTAGCTCTGGGGCCAACGTCCTGACTTTC	CASSTPRDRVSSGANVLTF
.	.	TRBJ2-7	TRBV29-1	TGCAGCGTTGAGGAGACAGGGAGGCCCTACGAGCAGTACTTC	CSVEETGRPYEQYF
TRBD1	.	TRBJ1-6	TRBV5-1	TGCGCCAGCAGCCCCCGGACAGGGGAAGGTAATTCACCCCTCCACTTT	CASSPRTGEGNSPLHF
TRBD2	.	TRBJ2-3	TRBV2	TGTGCCAGCAGTGAGGGGACTAGCGGCGGGTATACGCAGTATTTT	CASSEGTSGGYTQYF
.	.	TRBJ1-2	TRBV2	TGTGCCAGCAGTTTCGACGGAAACTATGGCTACACCTTC	CASSFDGNYGYTF
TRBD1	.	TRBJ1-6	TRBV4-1	TGCGCCAGCAGCCAGGGACAGGCACGGGGTTATAATTCACCCCTCCACTTT	CASSQGQARGYNSPLHF
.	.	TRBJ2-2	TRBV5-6	TGTGCCAGCAGCTTTAGGACAGATTCCTTGACCGGGGAGCTGTTTTTT	CASSFRTDSLTGELFF
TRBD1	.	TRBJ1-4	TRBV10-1	TGCGCCAGCAGTGTAGGGGGGACAGGGTCCGTCGGAGAAAAACTGTTTTTT	CASSVGGTGSVGEKLFF
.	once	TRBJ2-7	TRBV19	TGTGCCAGTAGTATACGGGGCTACGAGCAGTACTTC	CASSIRGYEQYF
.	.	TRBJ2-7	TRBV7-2	TGTGCCAGCAGCTTTGACACCTCCGGAGCCTACGAGCAGTACTTC	CASSFDTSGAYEQYF
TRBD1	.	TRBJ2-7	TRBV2	TGTGCCAGCACCGCCGAAGGGACAGGGTATATCGAGCAGTACTTC	CASTAEGTGYIEQYF
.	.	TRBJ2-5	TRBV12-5	TGTGCTAGTGGTTCCCCCCCAGAGACCCAGTACTTC	CASGSPPETQYF